Below, 11 T cell receptor beta chains from the same sample are listed, as sequenced in a study of blood T cells in healthy people across ages. The authors ran a second PCR of roughly 7 to 11 cycles using a sample-barcoded 5' primer and a J-beta primer mix. One entry per CDR3 protein, called by TCRdb with MiXCR from the 5' RACE reads. In the table there are 1,800,000 or so distinct CDR3 sequences, about two fifths of which are singletons. The sequenced sample was blood. These receptors all come from a human donor in good health.

This chain connects TRBV24-1 to TRBJ2-1; 8 bases map to TRBD2. V trimming: 9 bases; J trimming: 9 bases; junction bases outside the gene matches: 12. The CDR3 spans 14 residues. CDR1 and CDR2 from the germline V gene are KGHDR and SFDVKD. The CDR3 loop reads CATYQSGGLGEQFF. The CDR3 coding sequence is TGTGCCACCTATCAAAGCGGGGGTCTTGGTGAGCAGTTCTTC.

Turning to this clonotype: The junction and the germline gene differ at one end; a read error may be behind it. CDR3 in DNA: TGTGCCAGCGGCTTCGACTTGAATCGCTACAATGAGCAGTTCTTC. Encoded protein: CASGFDLNRYNEQFF. V and J are TRBV7-2 and TRBJ2-1, with D uncertain. The CDR3 consists of 15 residues. CDR1 and CDR2 from the germline V gene are SGHTA and FQGNSA.

This chain joins TRBV7-2 and TRBJ2-1, with D possibly matching TRBD1 (5 bases). This CDR3 is built from 19 residues. V gave up 4 bases and J gave up 2 bases, with 24 bases separating them. The germline gives CDR1 SGHTA, CDR2 FQGNSA. The CDR3 bases are TGTGCCAGCAGCTCGCCGGTTACTCCAGGGCCCCCAGCCTACAATGAGCAGTTCTTC. It codes for CASSSPVTPGPPAYNEQFF.

V is TRBV29-1 and J is TRBJ2-1, with a tentative D call TRBD2 (5 bases). Germline-derived CDR1 and CDR2 are SQVTM and ANQGSEA. The CDR3 extends over 12 amino acids. Trimming removed 5 bases at V and 10 bases at J, with 15 bases between. The CDR3 DNA reads as TGCAGCGTTTTTCACTGGGAGCAAGAGCAGTTCTTC. Its protein product is CSVFHWEQEQFF.

The J gene is TRBJ2-3, the V gene TRBV2; D not certain. The CDR3 sequence is 16 residues long. Trimming took off 6 bases at V and 2 bases at J, with 18 bases between the two ends. Germline CDR1 reads SNHLY; CDR2 reads FYNNEI. This CDR3 reads CASSAIRRRFTDTQYF. The CDR3 nucleotides read TGTGCCAGCAGCGCTATACGGCGGCGGTTCACAGATACGCAGTATTTT.

This clonotype was counted ten times or more. The CDR3 region is CASSPAGDTQYF. In nucleotides, the CDR3 is TGTGCCAGCAGCCCCGCAGGAGATACGCAGTATTTT. The V call is TRBV7-2, the J call TRBJ2-3, with no clear D. The germline V gene encodes CDR1 SGHTA and CDR2 FQGNSA. V was pared by 5 bases and J by 5 bases, with 8 bases between. CDR3 size: 12 residues.

The chain uses TRBV3-1 and TRBJ2-1; the match to TRBD2 covers 13 bases. The germline V gene has CDR1 LGHDT and CDR2 YNNKEL (reference sequence). The CDR3 extends over 18 amino acids. The junction had 9 bases not matched to a gene; V was cut back by 2 bases and J by 5 bases. CDR3 protein: CASSQRSPGLAGHNEQFF. The CDR3, as DNA: TGTGCCAGCAGCCAACGTTCTCCGGGACTAGCGGGACACAATGAGCAGTTCTTC.

The chain carries TRBV5-6 and TRBJ2-5; 9 bases align to TRBD1. V dropped 0 bases and J dropped 2; count of bases not matched to a gene: 8. There are 17 residues in the CDR3. CDR1 is SGHDT, CDR2 YYEEEE, per germline. The CDR3 reads CASSLVITGGRQETQYF. The DNA for the CDR3 is TGTGCCAGCAGCTTGGTAATTACAGGGGGCAGGCAAGAGACCCAGTACTTC.

This clonotype was seen many times. V and J are TRBV7-2 and TRBJ2-7, with D unresolved. Per the germline V gene, CDR1 is SGHTA and CDR2 is FQGNSA. The CDR3 extends over 14 amino acids. Deletions cut 1 base from V and 4 bases from J, with 11 bases between. CDR3 nucleotide sequence: TGTGCCAGCAGCTTAGTGTCAGGTTCATACGAGCAGTACTTC. Translated, it gives CASSLVSGSYEQYF.

V is TRBV3-1 and J is TRBJ1-1; 10 bases map to TRBD1. The CDR3 runs to 14 residues. Germline-derived CDR1 and CDR2 are LGHDT and YNNKEL (reference sequence). The V gene end was trimmed by 3 bases and the J gene end by 6 bases; junction bases not matched to a gene: 4. The chain's CDR3 is CASSHTDRGSEAFF. The DNA for the CDR3 is TGTGCCAGCAGCCACACGGACAGGGGGTCTGAAGCTTTCTTT.

A few counts support this clonotype. The rearrangement joins TRBV29-1 to TRBJ1-2, with a possible D match to TRBD1 (6 bases). Looked up from germline, CDR1 is SQVTM and CDR2 is ANQGSEA. Trimming left V 0 bases short and J 2 bases short, with 10 bases between. This CDR3 is 14 amino acids long. CDR3 DNA sequence: TGCAGCGTTGAAGAAACAGGACAGAACTATGGCTACACCTTC. Translated: CSVEETGQNYGYTF. The variable domain in full, with the rest retrieved from reference TRBV29-1 and TRBJ1-2, is SAVISQKPSRDICQRGTSLTIQCQVDSQVTMMFWYRQQPGQSLTLIATANQGSEATYESGFVIDKFPISRPNLTFSTLTVSNMSPEDSSIYLCSVEETGQNYGYTFGSGTRLTVV.